This T cell receptor (beta chain) appears in the sequencing data of a study of post-analysis software for immune sequencing data. Study in general: Included courses were relapsing-remitting and secondary progressive multiple sclerosis; progressive-relapsing multiple sclerosis was also included. The study's findings and limits: Patients had higher frequencies than controls of roughly 5 TRBV segments, including TRBV5-6, TRBV5-1 and TRBV20-1. Controls significantly exceeded multiple sclerosis patients in normalized Chao1 diversity. With F measure, samples from one preparation batch clustered together strongly.

Tagging with unique molecular identifiers was a feature of the TCR beta cDNA libraries. Approximately 450,000 cDNA molecules were recovered from an input of about 0.9 to 10 million T cells. TCRdb analysed the PCR reads with MiXCR anew, one entry per CDR3 protein. Of about 820,000 distinct CDR3 sequences listed, roughly 58% are singletons. This CDR3 spans 11 amino acids. The ends were cut back, 0 bases at V and 13 bases at J, with 10 bases in the middle. The germline V gene has CDR1 SGHRS and CDR2 YFSETQ. A note on this clonotype: The antigen is not known.

The sequenced sample was blood. The TCR comes from a girl between 5 and 17 years old with multiple sclerosis. This chain uses TRBV5-1 with TRBJ2-5; D is unresolved. The CDR3 DNA sequence: TGCGCCAGCAGCTTGGAAGGTCTGTCGTACTTC. Its translation: CASSLEGLSYF.